Listed below are T cell receptor beta chains from one sample, sequenced in a study of cytomegalovirus exposure and HLA in healthy donors. Sequenced by immunoSEQ multiplex PCR; TCRdb stores in-frame clones only, minus some. The sample has 140,000 to 150,000 clones, 80% seen once; the top ten hold roughly 4.8%. The sequenced material came from PBMCs. Every receptor here comes from a man in his forties in good health and CMV-seronegative. The CDR3 runs from the conserved cysteine through the conserved F or W. A D gene is named only where the DNA matches it firmly. Only some rows state a clone size, as once, few, many or a class for expanded clones.

.,.,TRBV5-1,TRBJ1-1,TGCGCCAGCAGCTTGCTGAGGGAAACTGAAGCTTTCTTT,CASSLLRETEAFF
TRBD1,.,TRBV5-1,TRBJ1-1,TGCGCCAGCAGCGTGGGACAGGGAGCCTGGACTGAAGCTTTCTTT,CASSVGQGAWTEAFF
TRBD1,.,TRBV5-1,TRBJ2-2,TGCGCCAGCAGCCCTTTAACCGGGACAGGGACCGGGGAGCTGTTTTTT,CASSPLTGTGTGELFF
TRBD1,.,TRBV28,TRBJ2-6,TGTGCCAGCAGTCTGACAGGGGGCAGCGGGGCCAACGTCCTGACTTTC,CASSLTGGSGANVLTF
TRBD2,.,TRBV7-8,TRBJ2-3,TGTGCCAGCAGCTTCGACCTAGCGGGGGGGAACACAGATACGCAGTATTTT,CASSFDLAGGNTDTQYF
.,few,TRBV19,TRBJ2-3,TGTGCCAGTAGTGATGACACCACAGATACGCAGTATTTT,CASSDDTTDTQYF
TRBD2,.,TRBV6-5,TRBJ2-5,TGTGCCAGCAGTCCCGGGGGGGAGACCCAGTACTTC,CASSPGGETQYF
TRBD1,.,TRBV27,TRBJ1-5,TGTGCCAGCAGGCCAGGGGGCGCGATCGGTAATCAGCCCCAGCATTTT,CASRPGGAIGNQPQHF
TRBD1,.,TRBV27,TRBJ1-5,TGTGCCAGCAGTTTAGGGGGACAGACAAATCAGCCCCAGCATTTT,CASSLGGQTNQPQHF
TRBD1,.,TRBV29-1,TRBJ1-5,TGCAGCGTACGACAGGGGAACAATCAGCCCCAGCATTTT,CSVRQGNNQPQHF
TRBD1,once,TRBV11-2,TRBJ1-4,TGTGCCAGCAGCAGCTACGGGACAGGGTATGAAAAACTGTTTTTT,CASSSYGTGYEKLFF
TRBD1,.,TRBV19,TRBJ1-2,TGTGCCAGTAGTATGGGACAGGGAGCTAACTATGGCTACACCTTC,CASSMGQGANYGYTF
TRBD1,.,TRBV10-3,TRBJ2-7,TGTGCCATCTGGCAGGGGGTGTACGAGCAGTACTTC,CAIWQGVYEQYF
.,.,TRBV5-6,TRBJ1-5,TGTGCCAGCAGCTTTAGGGGAAGTAGCAATCAGCCCCAGCATTTT,CASSFRGSSNQPQHF
.,.,TRBV5-6,TRBJ2-7,TGTGCCAGCAGCCTCTTGACAGGTGTTCCCTACGAGCAGTACTTC,CASSLLTGVPYEQYF
.,.,TRBV7-9,TRBJ2-3,TGTGCCAGCAGCTTAGGAGGGGCAGGGGTCCGCACAGATACGCAGTATTTT,CASSLGGAGVRTDTQYF
TRBD1,few,TRBV4-1,TRBJ1-2,TGCGCCAGCAGCCAAGGGCGGGACAGGAGTTCTAACTATGGCTACACCTTC,CASSQGRDRSSNYGYTF
.,.,TRBV7-2,TRBJ2-7,TGTGCCAGCAGCTACCAAAGGGGGTGGCAGTACTTC,CASSYQRGWQYF
TRBD2,once,TRBV7-6,TRBJ2-3,TGTGCCAGCAGCTTGCGGCTAGCGGGGGACTCAGATACGCAGTATTTT,CASSLRLAGDSDTQYF
TRBD1,.,TRBV5-5,TRBJ1-1,TGTGCCAGCAGCTCACTGACAGGGATGAACACTGAAGCTTTCTTT,CASSSLTGMNTEAFF
TRBD1,.,TRBV4-1,TRBJ2-7,TGCGCCAGCAGCCATACACGGACAGGTAGTAGTTACGAGCAGTACTTC,CASSHTRTGSSYEQYF
.,.,TRBV2,TRBJ1-5,TGTGCCAGCAGTCCTCCGGACGGAGGGTTGGGACAGCCCCAGCATTTT,CASSPPDGGLGQPQHF
TRBD1,.,TRBV5-1,TRBJ2-5,TGCGCCAGCAGCTTCCCCGGGAATGAGGGGGCACAAGAGACCCAGTACTTC,CASSFPGNEGAQETQYF
.,.,TRBV9,TRBJ2-7,TGTGCCAGCAGCTCCAACTCCTACGAGCAGTACTTC,CASSSNSYEQYF
.,once,TRBV7-4,TRBJ1-5,TGTGCCAGCAGCTTAGCGGGGGACTTACTGCAGCCCCAGCATTTT,CASSLAGDLLQPQHF
.,few,TRBV6-5,TRBJ1-3,TGTGCCAGCACCTCTACAGGGAGCTCTGGAAACACCATATATTTT,CASTSTGSSGNTIYF
.,.,TRBV2,TRBJ1-1,TGTGCCAGCAGGAGAGGAGACGAGAAAGCTTTCTTT,CASRRGDEKAFF
.,.,TRBV5-1,TRBJ1-1,TGCGCCAGCAGCTTAGTGGGGACATCACCGACTGAAGCTTTCTTT,CASSLVGTSPTEAFF
TRBD1,once,TRBV7-9,TRBJ2-5,TGTGCCAGCAGCTCAAGACAGGGCGGTGAGACCCAGTACTTC,CASSSRQGGETQYF
.,.,TRBV10-1,TRBJ1-1,TGCGCCAGCAGGGGGAGCGGCGGGAACACTGAAGCTTTCTTT,CASRGSGGNTEAFF
.,few,TRBV6-5,TRBJ1-4,TGTGCCAGCAGTTATGTCAGGAACCCTAATGAAAAACTGTTTTTT,CASSYVRNPNEKLFF
.,.,TRBV18,TRBJ1-1,TGTGCCAGCTCACAGCAATTTGGGAACACTGAAGCTTTCTTT,CASSQQFGNTEAFF